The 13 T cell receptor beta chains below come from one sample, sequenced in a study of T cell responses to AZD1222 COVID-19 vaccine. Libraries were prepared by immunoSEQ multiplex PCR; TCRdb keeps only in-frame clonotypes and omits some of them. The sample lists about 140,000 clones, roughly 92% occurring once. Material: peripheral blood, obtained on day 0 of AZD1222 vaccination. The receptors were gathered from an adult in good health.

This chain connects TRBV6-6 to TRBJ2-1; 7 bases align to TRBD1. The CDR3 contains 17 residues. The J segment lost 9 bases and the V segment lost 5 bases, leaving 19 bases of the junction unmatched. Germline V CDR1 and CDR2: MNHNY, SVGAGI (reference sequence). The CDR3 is CASSPIQGTTGTSEQFF. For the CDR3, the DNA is TGTGCCAGCAGTCCGATACAGGGGACCACCGGTACGAGTGAGCAGTTCTTC.

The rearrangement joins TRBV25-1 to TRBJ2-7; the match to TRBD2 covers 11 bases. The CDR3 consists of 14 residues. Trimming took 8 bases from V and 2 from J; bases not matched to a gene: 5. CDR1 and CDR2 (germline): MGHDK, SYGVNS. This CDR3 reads CASSGTSGPYEQYF. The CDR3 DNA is TGTGCCAGCTCCGGGACTAGCGGTCCCTACGAGCAGTACTTC.

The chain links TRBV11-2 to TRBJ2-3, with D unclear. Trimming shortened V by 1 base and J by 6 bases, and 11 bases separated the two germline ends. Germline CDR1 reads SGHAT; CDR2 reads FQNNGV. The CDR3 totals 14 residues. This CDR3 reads CASSLAGHIDTQYF. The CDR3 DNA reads TGTGCCAGCAGCTTAGCGGGCCACATCGATACGCAGTATTTT. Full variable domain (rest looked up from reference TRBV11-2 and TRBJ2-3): EAGVAQSPRYKIIEKRQSVAFWCNPISGHATLYWYQQILGQGPKLLIQFQNNGVVDDSQLPKDRFSAERLKGVDSTLKIQPAKLEDSAVYLCASSLAGHIDTQYFGPGTRLTVL.

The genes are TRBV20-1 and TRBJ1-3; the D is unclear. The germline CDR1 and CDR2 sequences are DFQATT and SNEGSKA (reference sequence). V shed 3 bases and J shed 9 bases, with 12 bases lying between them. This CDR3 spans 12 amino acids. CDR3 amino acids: CSASNGRFTIYF. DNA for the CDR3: TGCAGTGCTAGTAACGGGAGATTCACCATATATTTT.

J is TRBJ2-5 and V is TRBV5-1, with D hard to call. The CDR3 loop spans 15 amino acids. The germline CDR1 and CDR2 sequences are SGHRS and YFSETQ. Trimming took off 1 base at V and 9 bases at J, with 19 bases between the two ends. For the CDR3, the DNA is TGCGCCAGCAGCTTGTTACCCCAGGCCGATCGAGCCCAGTACTTC. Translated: CASSLLPQADRAQYF. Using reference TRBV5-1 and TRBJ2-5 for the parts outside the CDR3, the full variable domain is KAGVTQTPRYLIKTRGQQVTLSCSPISGHRSVSWYQQTPGQGLQFLFEYFSETQRNKGNFPGRFSGRQFSNSRSEMNVSTLELGDSALYLCASSLLPQADRAQYFGPGTRLLVL.

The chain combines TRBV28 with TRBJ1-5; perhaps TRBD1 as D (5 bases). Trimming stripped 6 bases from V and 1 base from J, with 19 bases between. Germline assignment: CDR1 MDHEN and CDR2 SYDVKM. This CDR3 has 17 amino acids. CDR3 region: CASSPPRREGSNQPQHF. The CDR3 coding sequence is TGTGCCAGCAGCCCCCCCCGACGAGAGGGGAGCAATCAGCCCCAGCATTTT.

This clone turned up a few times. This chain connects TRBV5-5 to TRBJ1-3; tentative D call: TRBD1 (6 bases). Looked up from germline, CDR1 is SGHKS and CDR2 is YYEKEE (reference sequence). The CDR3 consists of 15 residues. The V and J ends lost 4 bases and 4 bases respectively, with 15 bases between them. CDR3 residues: CASSASGVAGNTIYF. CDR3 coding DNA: TGTGCCAGCAGCGCATCAGGGGTTGCGGGAAACACCATATATTTT.

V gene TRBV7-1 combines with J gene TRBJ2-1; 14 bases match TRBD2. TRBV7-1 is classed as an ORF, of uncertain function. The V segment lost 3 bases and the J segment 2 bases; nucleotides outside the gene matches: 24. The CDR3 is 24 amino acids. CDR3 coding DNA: TGTGCCAGCAGCTCCAACATGGGGGTCATCGGACTAGCGGGAGGCAAAATCACCTACAATGAGCAGTTCTTC. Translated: CASSSNMGVIGLAGGKITYNEQFF.

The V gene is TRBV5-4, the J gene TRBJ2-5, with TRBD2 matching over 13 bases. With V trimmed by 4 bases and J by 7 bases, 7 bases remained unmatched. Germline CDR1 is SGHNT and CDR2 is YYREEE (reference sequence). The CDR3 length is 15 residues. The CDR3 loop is CASSPGTSGKRTQYF. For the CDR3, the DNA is TGTGCCAGCAGCCCCGGGACTAGCGGGAAGAGGACCCAGTACTTC.

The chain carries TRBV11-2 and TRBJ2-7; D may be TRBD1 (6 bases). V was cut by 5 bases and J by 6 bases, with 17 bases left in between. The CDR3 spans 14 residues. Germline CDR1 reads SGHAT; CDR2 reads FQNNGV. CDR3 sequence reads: CASSPARGQFEQYF. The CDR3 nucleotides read TGTGCCAGCAGCCCTGCACGAGGACAGTTCGAGCAGTACTTC.

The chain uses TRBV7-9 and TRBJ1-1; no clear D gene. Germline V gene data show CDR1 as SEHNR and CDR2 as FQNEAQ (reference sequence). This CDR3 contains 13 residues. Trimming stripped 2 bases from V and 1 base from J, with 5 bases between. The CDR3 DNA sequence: TGTGCCAGCAGCTTACAGTGGAACACTGAAGCTTTCTTT. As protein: CASSLQWNTEAFF.

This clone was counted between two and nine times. DNA of the CDR3: TGTGCCAGCAGCTTGGCCGTCACAGGGGACTATTACGAGCAGTACTTC. Protein product: CASSLAVTGDYYEQYF. The rearrangement joins TRBV5-6 to TRBJ2-7, with D perhaps TRBD1 or TRBD2 (7 bases each). Trimming took 0 bases from V and 4 from J, leaving 17 bases between them. Germline assignment: CDR1 SGHDT and CDR2 YYEEEE. The length of the CDR3 is 16 residues.

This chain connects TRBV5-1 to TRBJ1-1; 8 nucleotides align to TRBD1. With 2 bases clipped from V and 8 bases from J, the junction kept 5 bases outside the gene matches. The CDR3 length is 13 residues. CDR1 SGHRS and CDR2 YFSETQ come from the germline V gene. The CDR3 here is CASSFGQGLEAFF. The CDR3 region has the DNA TGCGCCAGCAGCTTCGGACAGGGCCTAGAAGCTTTCTTT.